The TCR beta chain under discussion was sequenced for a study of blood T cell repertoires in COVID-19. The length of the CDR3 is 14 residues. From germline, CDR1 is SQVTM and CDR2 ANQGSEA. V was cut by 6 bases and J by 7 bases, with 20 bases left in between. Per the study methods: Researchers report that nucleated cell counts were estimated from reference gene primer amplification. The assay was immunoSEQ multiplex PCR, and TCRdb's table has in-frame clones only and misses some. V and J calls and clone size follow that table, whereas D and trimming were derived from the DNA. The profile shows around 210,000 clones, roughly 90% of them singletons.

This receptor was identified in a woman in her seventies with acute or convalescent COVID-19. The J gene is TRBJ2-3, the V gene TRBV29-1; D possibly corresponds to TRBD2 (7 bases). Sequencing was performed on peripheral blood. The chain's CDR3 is CSVNPGGGRYTQYF. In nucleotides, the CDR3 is TGCAGCGTGAATCCTGGGGGGGGGCGATATACGCAGTATTTT.